These 7 T cell receptor beta chains were sequenced from one sample in a study of PD-1 blockade in classical Hodgkin lymphoma. After autologous stem cell transplantation all patients relapsed, and prior brentuximab vedotin exposure differed between cohorts. Profiled with immunoSEQ multiplex PCR; TCRdb holds only in-frame clones, not every one. The repertoire holds 100,000 to 130,000 clones, with roughly 87% as singletons. The sample was peripheral blood mononuclear cells (PBMCs), taken before the second cycle of nivolumab. These receptors were collected from a human donor with classical Hodgkin lymphoma.

The chain employs TRBV7-2 and TRBJ2-7, with 8 positions matching TRBD2. After removal of 5 bases from V and 3 bases from J, the junction contained 15 bases not matched to a gene. Germline CDR1 reads SGHTA; CDR2 reads FQGNSA. This CDR3 has 17 residues. CDR3: CASSQPVGGLAGYEQYF. CDR3 nucleotide sequence: TGTGCCAGCAGCCAACCCGTCGGAGGGCTAGCGGGCTACGAGCAGTACTTC.

CDR3 region: CASSYLQFPNSPLHF. DNA for the CDR3: TGTGCCAGCAGTTACTTACAATTCCCCAACTCACCCCTCCACTTT. The chain couples TRBV6-5 to TRBJ1-6; D remains ambiguous. Germline CDR1 and CDR2: MNHEY and SVGAGI. The CDR3 consists of 15 residues. Trimming shortened V by 1 base and J by 10 bases, and 14 bases separated the two germline ends.

The CDR3: CASSDASFSYEQYF. DNA for the CDR3: TGTGCCAGCAGCGACGCTAGCTTCTCCTACGAGCAGTACTTC. The chain employs TRBV9 and TRBJ2-7; D is possibly TRBD2 (5 bases). CDR3 length: 14 amino acids. V was trimmed by 3 bases and J by 0 bases, leaving 10 bases between them. Germline V gene lookup returns CDR1 SGDLS and CDR2 YYNGEE.

The chain couples TRBV7-8 to TRBJ1-1, with unresolved D. The CDR3 totals 15 residues. V lost 5 bases to trimming and J lost 4 bases, with 17 bases between them. Germline V gene sequence: CDR1 SGHVS, CDR2 FQNEAQ. The CDR3 coding sequence is TGTGCCAGCAGCCTAATGGGGAAATCGGTCACTGAAGCTTTCTTT. The encoded protein is CASSLMGKSVTEAFF.

The rearrangement uses TRBV28 and TRBJ1-2, with D unresolved. This CDR3 is 12 amino acids long. Germline values: CDR1 MDHEN, CDR2 SYDVKM. V was shortened by 6 bases and J by 2 bases, with 7 bases between the two germline ends. This CDR3 is CASSDGNYGYTF. For the CDR3, the DNA is TGTGCCAGCAGCGACGGAAACTATGGCTACACCTTC.

The chain recombines TRBV30 with TRBJ1-5; no firm D call. The CDR3 sequence is 14 residues long. In germline, CDR1 is GTSNPN, CDR2 SVGIG (reference sequence). V was clipped by 2 bases and J by 2 bases, with 10 bases between them. CDR3 nucleotides: TGTGCCTGGAGTCAAGTCGGGGGCAATCAGCCCCAGCATTTT. It translates to CAWSQVGGNQPQHF.

This chain joins TRBV6-5 and TRBJ1-2; 7 bases align to TRBD1. There are 14 residues in the CDR3. Looked up from germline, CDR1 is MNHEY and CDR2 is SVGAGI. J was trimmed by 7 bases and V by 4 bases; bases with no gene match: 9. In DNA, the CDR3 is TGTGCCAGCAGTTTGGGACCCCACAGGGGTGGCTACACCTTC. Translating it yields CASSLGPHRGGYTF.